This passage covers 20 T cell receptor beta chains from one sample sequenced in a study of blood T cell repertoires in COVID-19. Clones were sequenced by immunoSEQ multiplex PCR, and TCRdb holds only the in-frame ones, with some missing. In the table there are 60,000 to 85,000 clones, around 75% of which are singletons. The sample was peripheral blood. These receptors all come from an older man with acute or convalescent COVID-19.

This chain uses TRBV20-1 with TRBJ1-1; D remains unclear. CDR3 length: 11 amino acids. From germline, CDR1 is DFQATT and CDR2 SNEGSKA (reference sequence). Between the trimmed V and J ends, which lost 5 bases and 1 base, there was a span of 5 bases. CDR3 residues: CSAPSNTEAFF. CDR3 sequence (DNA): TGCAGTGCTCCGTCGAACACTGAAGCTTTCTTT.

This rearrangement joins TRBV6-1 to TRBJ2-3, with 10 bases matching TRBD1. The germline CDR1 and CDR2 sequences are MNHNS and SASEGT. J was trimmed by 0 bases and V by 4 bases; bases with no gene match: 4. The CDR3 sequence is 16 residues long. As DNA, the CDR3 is TGTGCCAGCAGTGCACGGGACAGGGGAAGCACAGATACGCAGTATTTT. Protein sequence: CASSARDRGSTDTQYF.

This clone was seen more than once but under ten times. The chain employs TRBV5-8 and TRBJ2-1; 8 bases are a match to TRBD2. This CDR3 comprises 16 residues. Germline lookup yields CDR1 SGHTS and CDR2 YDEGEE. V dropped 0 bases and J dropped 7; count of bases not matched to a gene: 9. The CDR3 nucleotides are TGTGCCAGCAGCTTGGAACGGGAGGGCCCTCAAAATGAGCAGTTCTTC. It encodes CASSLEREGPQNEQFF.

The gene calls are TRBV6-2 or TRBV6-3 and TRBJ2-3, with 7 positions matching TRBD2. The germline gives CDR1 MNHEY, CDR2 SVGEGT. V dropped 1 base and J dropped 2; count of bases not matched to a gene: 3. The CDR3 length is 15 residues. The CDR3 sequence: CASSYWEGNTDTQYF. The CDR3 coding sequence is TGTGCCAGCAGTTACTGGGAGGGCAACACAGATACGCAGTATTTT.

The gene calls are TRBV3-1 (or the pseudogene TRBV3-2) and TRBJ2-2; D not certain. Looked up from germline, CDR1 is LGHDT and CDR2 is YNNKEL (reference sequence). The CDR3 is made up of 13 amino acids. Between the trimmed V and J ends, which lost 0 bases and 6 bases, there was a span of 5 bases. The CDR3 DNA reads TGTGCCAGCAGCCAAGATGGAGCCGGGGAGCTGTTTTTT. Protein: CASSQDGAGELFF.

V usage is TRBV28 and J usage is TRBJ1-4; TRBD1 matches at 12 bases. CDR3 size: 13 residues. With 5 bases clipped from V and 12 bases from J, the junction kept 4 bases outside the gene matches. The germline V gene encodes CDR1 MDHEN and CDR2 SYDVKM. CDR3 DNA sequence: TGTGCCAGCAGTACCGGGACAGGGGGCCAACTGTTTTTT. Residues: CASSTGTGGQLFF.

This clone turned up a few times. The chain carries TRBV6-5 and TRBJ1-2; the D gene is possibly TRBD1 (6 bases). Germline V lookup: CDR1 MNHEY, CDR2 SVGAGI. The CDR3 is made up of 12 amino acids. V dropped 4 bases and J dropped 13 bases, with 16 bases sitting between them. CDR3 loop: CASSSWGTLSTF. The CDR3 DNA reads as TGTGCCAGCAGTTCCTGGGGGACACTCTCCACCTTC.

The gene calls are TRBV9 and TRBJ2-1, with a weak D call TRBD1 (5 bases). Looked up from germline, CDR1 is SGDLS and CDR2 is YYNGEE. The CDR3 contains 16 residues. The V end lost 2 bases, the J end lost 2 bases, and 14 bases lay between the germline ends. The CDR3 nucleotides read TGTGCCAGCAGCGTGACAGCCGCAGTCACCTACAATGAGCAGTTCTTC. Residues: CASSVTAAVTYNEQFF.

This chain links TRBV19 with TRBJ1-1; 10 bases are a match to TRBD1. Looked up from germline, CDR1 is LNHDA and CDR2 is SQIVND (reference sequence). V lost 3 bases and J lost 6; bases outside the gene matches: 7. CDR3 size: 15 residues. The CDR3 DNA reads TGTGCCAGTAGTATTGGGGACAGGGGTTATCCTGAAGCTTTCTTT. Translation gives CASSIGDRGYPEAFF. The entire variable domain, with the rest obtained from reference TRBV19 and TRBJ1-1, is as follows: DGGITQSPKYLFRKEGQNVTLSCEQNLNHDAMYWYRQDPGQGLRLIYYSQIVNDFQKGDIAEGYSVSREKKESFPLTVTSAQKNPTAFYLCASSIGDRGYPEAFFGQGTRLTVV.

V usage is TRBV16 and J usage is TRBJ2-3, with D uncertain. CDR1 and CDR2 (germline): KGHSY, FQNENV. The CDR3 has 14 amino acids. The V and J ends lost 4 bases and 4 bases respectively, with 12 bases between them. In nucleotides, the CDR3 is TGTGCCAGCAGCCTCAGCAGGCTGGCAGATACGCAGTATTTT. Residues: CASSLSRLADTQYF.

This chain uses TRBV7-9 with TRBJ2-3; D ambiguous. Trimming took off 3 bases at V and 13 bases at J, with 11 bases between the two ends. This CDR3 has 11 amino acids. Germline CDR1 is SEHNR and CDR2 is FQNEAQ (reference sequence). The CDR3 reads CASSFMAEEYF. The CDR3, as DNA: TGTGCCAGCAGCTTTATGGCTGAGGAGTATTTT.

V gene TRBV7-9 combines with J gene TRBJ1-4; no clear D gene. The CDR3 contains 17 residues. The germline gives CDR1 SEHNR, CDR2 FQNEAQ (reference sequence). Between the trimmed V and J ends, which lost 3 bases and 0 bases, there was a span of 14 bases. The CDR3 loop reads CASSFFLENPTNEKLFF. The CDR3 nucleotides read TGTGCCAGCAGCTTCTTCCTGGAGAACCCAACTAATGAAAAACTGTTTTTT. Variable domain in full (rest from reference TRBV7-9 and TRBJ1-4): DTGVSQNPRHKITKRGQNVTFRCDPISEHNRLYWYRQTLGQGPEFLTYFQNEAQLEKSRLLSDRFSAERPKGSFSTLEIQRTEQGDSAMYLCASSFFLENPTNEKLFFGSGTQLSVL.

CDR3: CASSPSLDRSLGYTF. For the CDR3, the DNA is TGTGCCAGCAGTCCTTCTCTGGACAGGTCGTTGGGCTACACCTTC. The chain joins TRBV6-6 to TRBJ1-2; 7 bases match TRBD1. Germline V gene sequence: CDR1 MNHNY, CDR2 SVGAGI (reference sequence). The CDR3 is 15 residues long. With 5 bases clipped from V and 8 bases from J, the junction kept 14 bases outside the gene matches.

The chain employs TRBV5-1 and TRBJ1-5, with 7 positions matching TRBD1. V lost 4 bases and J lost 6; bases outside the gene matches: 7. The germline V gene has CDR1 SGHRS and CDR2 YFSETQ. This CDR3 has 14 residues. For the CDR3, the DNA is TGCGCCAGCAGCCCCGGACAGGAAGGTCAGCCCCAGCATTTT. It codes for CASSPGQEGQPQHF.

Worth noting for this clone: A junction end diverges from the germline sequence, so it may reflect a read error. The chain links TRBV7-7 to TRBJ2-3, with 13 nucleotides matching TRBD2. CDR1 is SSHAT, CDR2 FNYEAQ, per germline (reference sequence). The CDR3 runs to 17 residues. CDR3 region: CASSLAGTSGGTDTQYF. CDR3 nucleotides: TGTGCTAGCAGCTTAGCTGGGACTAGCGGGGGCACAGATACGCAGTATTTT.

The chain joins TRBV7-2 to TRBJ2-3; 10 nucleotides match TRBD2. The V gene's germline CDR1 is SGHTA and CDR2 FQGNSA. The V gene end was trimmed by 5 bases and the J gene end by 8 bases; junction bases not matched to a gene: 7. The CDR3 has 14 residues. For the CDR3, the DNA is TGTGCCAGCAGCCAAGGAGTAGCGGGAGGTACGCAGTATTTT. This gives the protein CASSQGVAGGTQYF.

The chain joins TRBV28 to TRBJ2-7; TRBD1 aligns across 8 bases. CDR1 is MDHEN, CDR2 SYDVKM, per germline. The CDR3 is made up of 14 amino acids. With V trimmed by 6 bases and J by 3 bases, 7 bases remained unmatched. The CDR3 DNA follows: TGTGCCAGCAGCTCCGGGACAGGCTTCTACGAGCAGTACTTC. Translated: CASSSGTGFYEQYF.

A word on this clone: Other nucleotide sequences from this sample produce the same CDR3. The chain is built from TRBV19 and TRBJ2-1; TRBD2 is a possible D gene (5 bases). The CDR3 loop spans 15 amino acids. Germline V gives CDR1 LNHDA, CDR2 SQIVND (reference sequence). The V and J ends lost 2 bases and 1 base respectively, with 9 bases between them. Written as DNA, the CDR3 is TGTGCCAGTAGTATATCGGGGTCTTCCTACAATGAGCAGTTCTTC. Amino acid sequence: CASSISGSSYNEQFF.

The CDR3, as DNA: TGTGCCAGCAGCCAAGATCGTAGCGGGAGGGTTCGAGAGACCCAGTACTTC. This encodes CASSQDRSGRVRETQYF. This sequence joins TRBV14 and TRBJ2-5; TRBD2 agrees at 11 bases. There are 17 residues in the CDR3. CDR1 and CDR2 from the germline V gene are SGHDN and FVKESK. V gave up 0 bases and J gave up 4 bases; unmatched junction bases: 7.

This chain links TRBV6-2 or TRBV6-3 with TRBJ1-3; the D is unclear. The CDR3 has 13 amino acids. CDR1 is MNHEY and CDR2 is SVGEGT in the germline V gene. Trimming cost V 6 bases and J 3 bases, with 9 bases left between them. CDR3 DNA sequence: TGTGCCAGCAGCCAGAACAGTGGAAACACCATATATTTT. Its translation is CASSQNSGNTIYF.